These 27 T cell receptor beta chains originate from one sample sequenced in a study of blood T cells in healthy people across ages. Primers used in a second PCR of about 6 to 11 cycles were a sample-barcoded 5' primer and a J-beta primer mix. One entry per CDR3 protein results from TCRdb running MiXCR on the 5' RACE reads. The data show 850,000 to 1,000,000 distinct CDR3 sequences, roughly half seen once. The sequenced material came from blood. The receptors here all came from a woman aged 55-75 years in good health.

The gene calls are TRBV7-9 and TRBJ2-5, with TRBD1 matching 11 bases. Trimming at V came to 5 bases and at J to 5 bases, leaving 4 bases not matched to a gene. The CDR3 extends over 14 amino acids. The germline gives CDR1 SEHNR, CDR2 FQNEAQ (reference sequence). The CDR3 region is CASSAGQGAETQYF. The CDR3 DNA reads TGTGCCAGCAGCGCCGGACAGGGGGCGGAGACCCAGTACTTC.

This rearrangement joins TRBV12-3 or TRBV12-4 to TRBJ1-5; D remains unclear. V lost 2 bases to trimming and J lost 9 bases, with 5 bases between them. The CDR3 is 11 residues long. The CDR3 region has the DNA TGTGCCAGCAGTTTACGGGGGCCCCAGCATTTT. The encoded protein is CASSLRGPQHF.

The rearrangement links TRBV16 to TRBJ2-3; 10 bases map to TRBD1. The CDR3 consists of 14 residues. Trimming at V came to 2 bases and at J to 5 bases, leaving 1 base not matched to a gene. Germline CDR1 and CDR2: KGHSY and FQNENV. The CDR3 spells CASSQGTGEDTQYF. As DNA, the CDR3 is TGTGCCAGCAGCCAAGGGACAGGGGAAGATACGCAGTATTTT.

A word on this clonotype: A much larger clone is a single base away; this may be a read error. The V gene is TRBV12-3 or TRBV12-4, the J gene TRBJ2-7, with 12 bases aligning to TRBD2. The CDR3 spans 15 residues. V shed 5 bases and J 7 bases; nucleotides not matched to a gene: 9. The CDR3 loop reads CASSVTSGRYNEQYF. DNA for the CDR3: TGTGCCAGCAGTGTTACTAGCGGGAGGTACAATGAGCAGTACTTC.

The table lists this clonotype with a few counts. V is TRBV7-6 and J is TRBJ2-1; no clear D gene. The V end was cut by 6 bases, the J end by 8 bases, with 17 bases between. CDR1 is SGHVS and CDR2 is FNYEAQ in the germline V gene. The CDR3 extends over 14 amino acids. The CDR3, as DNA: TGTGCCAGCAGTAGCATATTATATAGGGATGAGCAGTTCTTC. Translation gives CASSSILYRDEQFF.

The chain has TRBV28 and TRBJ2-3; 10 nucleotides line up with TRBD2. The CDR3 is 17 residues long. With 4 bases clipped from V and 0 bases from J, the junction kept 7 bases outside the gene matches. Germline CDR1 MDHEN, CDR2 SYDVKM. The DNA for the CDR3 is TGTGCCAGCAGTTCTAGCGGGAGTAGTGCTAGCACAGATACGCAGTATTTT. Translated, it gives CASSSSGSSASTDTQYF.

This clonotype was detected a few times. The CDR3 is CASSGQGEVVNEQFF. CDR3 sequence (DNA): TGCGCCAGCAGCGGACAGGGGGAAGTTGTCAATGAGCAGTTCTTC. The chain joins TRBV5-1 to TRBJ2-1, with 10 bases that match TRBD1. The V gene's germline CDR1 is SGHRS and CDR2 YFSETQ. This CDR3 has 15 amino acids. V trimming: 4 bases; J trimming: 6 bases; junction bases outside the gene matches: 7.

J is TRBJ2-6 and V is TRBV3-1; a weak D match, TRBD1 (6 bases). The CDR3 is made up of 17 amino acids. CDR1 is LGHDT, CDR2 YNNKEL, per germline (reference sequence). V shed 2 bases and J shed 0 bases, with 11 bases lying between them. The CDR3 spells CASSQLRDTSGANVLTF. The CDR3 nucleotides are TGTGCCAGCAGCCAACTTAGGGACACCTCTGGGGCCAACGTCCTGACTTTC.

The chain is built from TRBV11-3 and TRBJ2-1, with TRBD2 matching over 7 bases. This CDR3 spans 15 amino acids. The V segment lost 5 bases and the J segment 5 bases; nucleotides outside the gene matches: 9. The germline V gene encodes CDR1 SGHNT and CDR2 YENEEA. CDR3 loop: CASSPGTMRHNEQFF. CDR3 sequence (DNA): TGTGCCAGCAGCCCGGGGACTATGAGGCACAATGAGCAGTTCTTC.

The chain links TRBV27 to TRBJ2-7; weak D call: TRBD1 (5 bases). Deletions cut 2 bases from V and 2 bases from J, with 10 bases between. The CDR3 extends over 14 amino acids. Germline lookup yields CDR1 MNHEY and CDR2 SMNVEV (reference sequence). CDR3: CASSLNVGPYEQYF. The CDR3 DNA reads TGTGCCAGCAGTTTAAACGTGGGGCCCTACGAGCAGTACTTC.

This chain links TRBV10-2 with TRBJ2-7; perhaps TRBD2 as D (5 bases). V dropped 6 bases and J dropped 2 bases, with 14 bases sitting between them. Germline loops: CDR1 WSHSY, CDR2 SAAADI. The CDR3 loop spans 14 amino acids. In DNA form, the CDR3 reads TGCGCCAGCAGAGAGGACTTGGTCACCTACGAGCAGTACTTC. It translates to CASREDLVTYEQYF.

This chain connects TRBV7-2 to TRBJ2-5; possibly TRBD1 or TRBD2 for D (6 bases each). From germline, CDR1 is SGHTA and CDR2 FQGNSA. V lost 3 bases and J 9 bases, leaving 20 bases between the germline ends. This CDR3 has 15 residues. In DNA, the CDR3 is TGTGCCAGCAGCTTCCTTCTAGCGACAGGAGGGGCCCAGTACTTC. Amino acids: CASSFLLATGGAQYF.

This chain joins TRBV28 and TRBJ2-3; no clear D gene. Per germline, CDR1 MDHEN and CDR2 SYDVKM. V lost 5 bases and J lost 1, with 13 bases in between. The CDR3 has 15 amino acids. This chain's CDR3 is CASSIPALRTDTQYF. The CDR3 nucleotides read TGTGCCAGCAGTATTCCAGCATTACGCACAGATACGCAGTATTTT.

The chain couples TRBV29-1 to TRBJ2-7; the D gene is possibly TRBD1 (6 bases). CDR1 is SQVTM and CDR2 is ANQGSEA in the germline V gene. Trimming took off 6 bases at V and 3 bases at J, with 15 bases between the two ends. The CDR3 is 13 amino acids. CDR3 residues: CSVVRGGNYEQYF. Written as DNA, the CDR3 is TGCAGCGTGGTCAGGGGTGGAAACTACGAGCAGTACTTC.

This rearrangement joins TRBV23-1 to TRBJ2-5; tentatively, D is TRBD2 (6 bases). TRBV23-1 is an open reading frame, and its role is uncertain. The V end was cut by 4 bases, the J end by 13 bases, with 34 bases between. This CDR3 is 18 amino acids long. CDR3 sequence (DNA): TGCGCCAGCAGTCCCCTGGCAGGAATCTCTGTCAGGAGGGCCATTCGGTACTTC. It specifies CASSPLAGISVRRAIRYF.

The chain recombines TRBV3-1 with TRBJ1-1; possibly TRBD1 for D (5 bases). The CDR3 is 14 residues long. Per the germline V gene, CDR1 is LGHDT and CDR2 is YNNKEL (reference sequence). With 4 bases removed from V and 0 bases from J, the gap between germline ends came to 9 bases. The CDR3 bases are TGTGCCAGCAGCCCTAACAGGATGAACACTGAAGCTTTCTTT. This codes for CASSPNRMNTEAFF.

The chain has TRBV6-2 or TRBV6-3 and TRBJ1-1; tentatively, D is TRBD1 (5 bases). This CDR3 contains 14 residues. Between the trimmed V and J ends, which lost 4 bases and 5 bases, there was a span of 14 bases. Germline assignment: CDR1 MNHEY and CDR2 SVGEGT. CDR3 bases: TGTGCCAGCAGTTTAGGACACTGGGGGACTGAAGCTTTCTTT. This sequence encodes CASSLGHWGTEAFF.

This clonotype was observed a few times. CDR3 nucleotide sequence: TGTGCCAGCAGCCGGACAGGGTTTTCAGATACGCAGTATTTT. This translates into CASSRTGFSDTQYF. The genes are TRBV7-2 and TRBJ2-3, with TRBD1 matching over 8 bases. The V and J ends lost 5 bases and 4 bases, in that order; junction bases with no gene match: 5. The CDR3 contains 14 residues. The germline V gene encodes CDR1 SGHTA and CDR2 FQGNSA.

This clonotype was picked up a small number of times. The V call is TRBV10-2, the J call TRBJ2-5; D perhaps matches TRBD1 (6 bases). The ends were cut back, 7 bases at V and 7 bases at J, with 19 bases in the middle. CDR1 WSHSY and CDR2 SAAADI come from the germline V gene. The CDR3 contains 14 residues. The CDR3 protein is CASNPDSPWGTQYF. In DNA, the CDR3 is TGCGCCAGCAATCCGGACAGCCCGTGGGGGACCCAGTACTTC.

There are a few counts of this clonotype. CDR3 coding DNA: TGTGCCAGCAGCTCCTGGGGGGTCCGCACCGGGGAGCTGTTTTTT. Its translation: CASSSWGVRTGELFF. The chain uses TRBV7-9 and TRBJ2-2, with a possible D match to TRBD2 (6 bases). The CDR3 extends over 15 amino acids. V lost 4 bases and J 4 bases, leaving 13 bases between the germline ends. Germline V gene lookup returns CDR1 SEHNR and CDR2 FQNEAQ (reference sequence).

This clonotype showed up just a few times. The rearrangement joins TRBV12-3 or TRBV12-4 to TRBJ2-4; 10 bases map to TRBD1. CDR3 length: 16 residues. The junction had 4 bases not matched to a gene; V was cut back by 2 bases and J by 3 bases. CDR3 in amino acids: CASSLLDRGDKNIQYF. Written as DNA, the CDR3 is TGTGCCAGCAGTTTACTGGACAGGGGGGACAAAAACATTCAGTACTTC.

The genes are TRBV29-1 and TRBJ2-3; 7 nucleotides line up with TRBD1. The CDR3 runs to 13 residues. The ends lost 6 bases at V and 5 bases at J; junction bases unmatched: 8. Germline lookup yields CDR1 SQVTM and CDR2 ANQGSEA. The CDR3 DNA reads TGCAGCGTCGGGGACAGCGGTGGAGATACGCAGTATTTT. Translating it yields CSVGDSGGDTQYF.

This clonotype was found a few times. The chain uses TRBV6-1 and TRBJ2-5, with 10 bases matching TRBD1. Germline values: CDR1 MNHNS, CDR2 SASEGT. This CDR3 is built from 15 residues. V shed 4 bases and J 4 bases; nucleotides not matched to a gene: 6. This chain's CDR3 is CASSAGTGELETQYF. The CDR3 coding sequence is TGTGCCAGCAGTGCCGGGACAGGGGAGTTAGAGACCCAGTACTTC.

CDR3 sequence: CSAGLHSSYNEQFF. CDR3 nucleotide sequence: TGCAGTGCGGGCCTACATAGTTCGTACAATGAGCAGTTCTTC. The chain employs TRBV20-1 and TRBJ2-1; D uncertain. Trimming removed 6 bases from V and 4 bases from J, with 16 bases in between. Germline loops: CDR1 DFQATT, CDR2 SNEGSKA (reference sequence). The CDR3 spans 14 residues.

The rearrangement uses TRBV6-5 and TRBJ2-1, with D perhaps matching TRBD1 or TRBD2 (5 bases each). The J call may be in error: the DNA end matches TRBJ2-7 better. The CDR3 extends over 16 amino acids. CDR1 MNHEY and CDR2 SVGAGI come from the germline V gene. The CDR3 here is CASSYSGESSYNEQYF. CDR3 sequence (DNA): TGTGCCAGCAGTTACTCGGGGGAGAGCTCCTACAATGAGCAGTACTTC.

This clonotype has more than one count but fewer than ten. The rearrangement joins TRBV28 to TRBJ2-6, with TRBD1 matching 7 bases. Per the germline V gene, CDR1 is MDHEN and CDR2 is SYDVKM. The CDR3 extends over 15 amino acids. The trim removed 7 bases at V and 2 bases at J, leaving 5 bases unmatched. As DNA, the CDR3 is TGTGCCAGCACCACGGGACAGCCTGGGGCCAACGTCCTGACTTTC. The encoded protein is CASTTGQPGANVLTF.

The chain has TRBV5-8 and TRBJ2-4, with a weak D call TRBD1 (5 bases). The J call may be faulty, since TRBJ2-7 better matches the DNA end. The length of the CDR3 is 17 residues. Germline V gives CDR1 SGHTS, CDR2 YDEGEE. The CDR3 protein is CATRVPWADSPSYEQYF. DNA for the CDR3: TGTGCCACCCGGGTTCCGTGGGCAGACAGCCCCTCCTACGAGCAGTACTTC.